This TCR beta chain was observed in a study of breast tumors, draining lymph nodes, adjacent tissues. Study-wide results and caveats: Most tumor T cells seemingly derive from lymph node, then expand in tumor. Tumor and nontumor repertoires were significantly more similar in luminal-like than in basal-like breast cancer. Compared with lymph nodes, tumors were less diverse; compared with nontumor tissue, more.

This clonotype was observed at least ten times. As yet, its antigen is unknown. In TCRdb, the multiplex PCR reads were re-called with MiXCR into one record per CDR3 protein. The sample records some 140,000 distinct CDR3 sequences, 21% being singletons. The CDR3 has 14 amino acids. The germline V and J ends were trimmed by 0 bases and 4 bases, with 11 bases remaining between them. The germline gives CDR1 DFQATT, CDR2 SNEGSKA (reference sequence). Breast cancer patients provided tissue from their axillary draining lymph nodes. Sequencing was done on a sample of axillary lymph node tissue. The chain has TRBV20-1 and TRBJ2-3; no clear D gene. The receptor's source is a female donor with breast cancer. Some clones in this sample may be carry-over from other donors' samples. The CDR3 DNA reads as TGCAGTGCTAGAGATATTACTGGTGCAGATACGCAGTATTTT. Its protein product is CSARDITGADTQYF.